What follows are 20 T cell receptor beta chains derived from one specimen sequenced in a study of blood T cell repertoires in COVID-19. This table comes from immunoSEQ multiplex PCR, and its TCRdb copy is limited to in-frame clones, with some not included. The sample yields 200,000 to 250,000 clones, about 78% seen once. Sequencing input: peripheral blood. All receptors derive from a woman between 65 and 79 years old with acute or convalescent COVID-19.

This chain uses TRBV4-1 with TRBJ2-7; D gene ambiguous. Trimming left V 4 bases short and J 0 bases short, with 13 bases between. There are 15 residues in the CDR3. The germline V gene encodes CDR1 MGHRA and CDR2 YSYEKL. Here the CDR3 reads CASSRLETDSYEQYF. The CDR3 region has the DNA TGCGCCAGCAGCCGGCTGGAGACGGACTCCTACGAGCAGTACTTC.

The chain carries TRBV30 and TRBJ1-5, with D perhaps matching TRBD1 (6 bases). The V end was cut by 1 base, the J end by 5 bases, with 9 bases between. This CDR3 comprises 13 residues. CDR1 is GTSNPN, CDR2 SVGIG, per germline (reference sequence). The CDR3 DNA follows: TGTGCCTGGAGTGCACAGGGAGATCAGCCCCAGCATTTT. Translating gives CAWSAQGDQPQHF.

The genes are TRBV15 and TRBJ2-3; tentative D call: TRBD2 (6 bases). Per the germline V gene, CDR1 is LNHNV and CDR2 is YYDKDF (reference sequence). Trimming pared 9 bases from V and 0 bases from J, leaving 13 bases between. The CDR3 covers 14 residues. The DNA for the CDR3 is TGTGCCACGACGGGACTCTCAAGCACAGATACGCAGTATTTT. Protein: CATTGLSSTDTQYF.

This clone was seen more than once but under ten times. J is TRBJ2-1 and V is TRBV5-1, with 7 positions matching TRBD2. V lost 3 bases, J lost 7 bases, and 10 bases stayed unmatched. From germline, CDR1 is SGHRS and CDR2 YFSETQ. The CDR3 contains 15 residues. The CDR3 region has the DNA TGCGCCAGCAGCTACCAAGGCGGGAGATGGAATGAGCAGTTCTTC. It yields the protein CASSYQGGRWNEQFF.

V gene TRBV27 combines with J gene TRBJ2-2; 8 bases are a match to TRBD2. V gave up 6 bases and J gave up 6 bases; unmatched junction bases: 9. Germline CDR1 reads MNHEY; CDR2 reads SMNVEV (reference sequence). CDR3 length: 15 amino acids. The CDR3 DNA sequence: TGTGCCAGCAGGTCGGGGGGGACCTCGGCCGGGGAGCTGTTTTTT. Translation gives CASRSGGTSAGELFF.

This clone has a single count. V and J are TRBV19 and TRBJ1-6, with TRBD1 as a possible D gene (6 bases). Trimming stripped 5 bases from V and 0 bases from J, with 14 bases between. Germline-derived CDR1 and CDR2 are LNHDA and SQIVND (reference sequence). The CDR3 is 17 amino acids. CDR3 amino acids: CASSPGAVSSYNSPLHF. For the CDR3, the DNA is TGTGCCAGTAGTCCAGGGGCCGTCAGCTCCTATAATTCACCCCTCCACTTT.

The rearrangement uses TRBV6-6 and TRBJ1-5; D ambiguous. CDR3 length: 12 amino acids. Germline CDR1 and CDR2: MNHNY and SVGAGI (reference sequence). V lost 4 bases and J lost 5, with 6 bases in between. The CDR3 loop is CASSSRDQPQHF. CDR3 coding DNA: TGTGCCAGCAGTTCTCGGGATCAGCCCCAGCATTTT.

This rearrangement joins TRBV10-3 to TRBJ2-1; the match to TRBD1 covers 7 bases. This CDR3 is 13 amino acids long. The germline CDR1 and CDR2 sequences are ENHRY and SYGVKD. The CDR3 loop reads CACSGTDYNEQFF. DNA for the CDR3: TGTGCTTGCTCCGGGACAGATTACAATGAGCAGTTCTTC.

This clone was detected only once. This chain uses TRBV2 with TRBJ1-2; maybe TRBD1 (5 bases). Per germline, CDR1 SNHLY and CDR2 FYNNEI. The CDR3 totals 13 residues. The V gene lost 7 bases and the J gene lost 8 bases, with 17 bases spanning the gap. CDR3 sequence (DNA): TGTGCCAGCACCCCTGTGGCGGGGGGAGGCTACACCTTC. Translated, it gives CASTPVAGGGYTF.

The V call is TRBV30, the J call TRBJ1-1; D is unclear. V was trimmed by 0 bases and J by 6 bases, leaving 14 bases between them. The CDR3 covers 14 residues. CDR1 is GTSNPN, CDR2 SVGIG, per germline (reference sequence). In DNA form, the CDR3 reads TGTGCCTGGAGTGTTTGGGCGCCGGAACCTGAAGCTTTCTTT. Its translation: CAWSVWAPEPEAFF.

CDR3 in amino acids: CATSDWGGMTDTQYF. CDR3 in DNA: TGTGCCACCAGTGATTGGGGGGGAATGACAGATACGCAGTATTTT. The chain links TRBV24-1 to TRBJ2-3; TRBD2 matches 7 bases. Germline V CDR1 and CDR2: KGHDR, SFDVKD. The trim removed 2 bases at V and 3 bases at J, leaving 4 bases unmatched. The CDR3 covers 15 residues.

This clone has only a few counts. The chain recombines TRBV14 with TRBJ2-2; possible D gene TRBD1, 6 bases. This CDR3 region has 16 residues. V was shortened by 4 bases and J by 4 bases, with 16 bases between the two germline ends. Germline lookup yields CDR1 SGHDN and CDR2 FVKESK. CDR3 in amino acids: CASSRSQGSVTGELFF. The CDR3 DNA reads TGTGCCAGCAGCCGATCACAGGGTTCGGTCACCGGGGAGCTGTTTTTT.

The chain combines TRBV7-2 with TRBJ1-1, with 8 nucleotides matching TRBD1. Germline values: CDR1 SGHTA, CDR2 FQGNSA. V dropped 4 bases and J dropped 1; count of bases not matched to a gene: 5. This CDR3 has 15 amino acids. The chain's CDR3 is CASSSHDRGNTEAFF. CDR3 coding DNA: TGTGCCAGCAGCTCACACGACAGGGGGAACACTGAAGCTTTCTTT.

The chain links TRBV19 to TRBJ2-7, with TRBD1 matching 7 bases. This CDR3 is 16 amino acids long. Germline V gives CDR1 LNHDA, CDR2 SQIVND (reference sequence). The ends lost 4 bases at V and 5 bases at J; junction bases unmatched: 14. Here the CDR3 DNA reads TGTGCCAGTAGTACCGGAACAGGTCTAGGGGGCGACGAGCAGTACTTC. Translated, it gives CASSTGTGLGGDEQYF. Drawing the rest from reference TRBV19 and TRBJ2-7, the complete variable domain is DGGITQSPKYLFRKEGQNVTLSCEQNLNHDAMYWYRQDPGQGLRLIYYSQIVNDFQKGDIAEGYSVSREKKESFPLTVTSAQKNPTAFYLCASSTGTGLGGDEQYFGPGTRLTVT.

The chain couples TRBV3-1 (or the pseudogene TRBV3-2) to TRBJ2-4; possibly TRBD2 for D (6 bases). V was cut by 4 bases and J by 6 bases, with 16 bases left in between. The V gene's germline CDR1 is LGHDT and CDR2 YNNKEL (reference sequence). This CDR3 has 15 residues. The CDR3 loop reads CASSPNGDGGNIQYF. The CDR3 DNA is TGTGCCAGCAGCCCGAATGGAGACGGGGGAAACATTCAGTACTTC.

In its sample, this clone was seen once. The rearrangement joins TRBV4-2 to TRBJ1-2, with 7 positions matching TRBD1. With V trimmed by 1 base and J by 3 bases, 8 bases remained unmatched. From germline, CDR1 is LGHNA and CDR2 YNFKEQ. This CDR3 contains 16 residues. The CDR3 loop is CASSQALQGLDYGYTF. For the CDR3, the DNA is TGTGCCAGCAGCCAAGCTTTACAGGGGCTTGACTATGGCTACACCTTC.

Only one count was recorded for this clone. V gene TRBV5-5 combines with J gene TRBJ2-5; maybe TRBD1 (6 bases). CDR3 length equals 13 residues. The V gene lost 0 bases and the J gene lost 4 bases, with 7 bases spanning the gap. Looked up from germline, CDR1 is SGHKS and CDR2 is YYEKEE (reference sequence). The CDR3 loop reads CASSLAGAETQYF. CDR3 DNA: TGTGCCAGCAGCTTGGCAGGGGCAGAGACCCAGTACTTC. The variable domain in full, with the rest retrieved from reference TRBV5-5 and TRBJ2-5, is DAGVTQSPTHLIKTRGQQVTLRCSPISGHKSVSWYQQVLGQGPQFIFQYYEKEERGRGNFPDRFSARQFPNYSSELNVNALLLGDSALYLCASSLAGAETQYFGPGTRLLVL.

This clone was recorded a few times. The rearrangement links TRBV6-5 to TRBJ2-2; 7 nucleotides align to TRBD2. Looked up from germline, CDR1 is MNHEY and CDR2 is SVGAGI. J gave up 5 bases and V 0 bases, and 3 bases lay outside the gene matches. The CDR3 is 15 amino acids. CDR3 bases: TGTGCCAGCAGTTACTCAGCGGGACGGACCGGGGAGCTGTTTTTT. Translation: CASSYSAGRTGELFF.

The chain recombines TRBV28 with TRBJ1-5, with D hard to call. This CDR3 has 17 residues. Germline V gives CDR1 MDHEN, CDR2 SYDVKM. Trimming removed 3 bases from V and 0 bases from J, with 15 bases in between. CDR3 nucleotides: TGTGCCAGCAGTTTCCCCGGGAGCGGATATAGCAATCAGCCCCAGCATTTT. This encodes CASSFPGSGYSNQPQHF. Variable domain in full (rest from reference TRBV28 and TRBJ1-5): DVKVTQSSRYLVKRTGEKVFLECVQDMDHENMFWYRQDPGLGLRLIYFSYDVKMKEKGDIPEGYSVSREKKERFSLILESASTNQTSMYLCASSFPGSGYSNQPQHFGDGTRLSIL.

The chain combines TRBV27 with TRBJ1-2; 8 bases align to TRBD1. V shed 6 bases, J shed 2 bases, and the junction held 2 bases outside the gene matches. This CDR3 region has 13 residues. CDR1 is MNHEY and CDR2 is SMNVEV in the germline V gene (reference sequence). The CDR3 region is CASRRTGNYGYTF. For the CDR3, the DNA is TGTGCCAGCAGACGGACAGGGAACTATGGCTACACCTTC.